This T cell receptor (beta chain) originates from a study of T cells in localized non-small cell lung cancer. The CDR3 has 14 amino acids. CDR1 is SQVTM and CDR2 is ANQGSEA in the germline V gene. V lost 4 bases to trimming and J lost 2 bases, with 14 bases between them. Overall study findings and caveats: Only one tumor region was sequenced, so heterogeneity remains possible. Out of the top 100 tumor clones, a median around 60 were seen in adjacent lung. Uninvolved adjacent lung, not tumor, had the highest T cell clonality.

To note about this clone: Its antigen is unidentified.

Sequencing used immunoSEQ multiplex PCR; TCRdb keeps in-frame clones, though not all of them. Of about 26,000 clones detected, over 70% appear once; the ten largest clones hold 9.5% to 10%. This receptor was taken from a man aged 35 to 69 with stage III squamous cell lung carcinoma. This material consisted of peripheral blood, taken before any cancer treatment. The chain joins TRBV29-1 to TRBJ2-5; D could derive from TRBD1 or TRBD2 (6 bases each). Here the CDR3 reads CSVVRGGIQETQYF. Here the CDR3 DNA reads TGCAGCGTTGTACGAGGGGGGATACAAGAGACCCAGTACTTC.